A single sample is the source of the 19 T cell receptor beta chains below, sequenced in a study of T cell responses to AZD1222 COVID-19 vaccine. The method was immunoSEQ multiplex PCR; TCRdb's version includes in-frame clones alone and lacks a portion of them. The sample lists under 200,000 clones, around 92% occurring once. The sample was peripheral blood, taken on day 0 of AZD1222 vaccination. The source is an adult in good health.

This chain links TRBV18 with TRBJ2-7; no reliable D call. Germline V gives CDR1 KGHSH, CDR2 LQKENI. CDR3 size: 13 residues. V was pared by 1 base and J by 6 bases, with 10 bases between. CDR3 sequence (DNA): TGTGCCAGCTCACCACATCGAGAGTTCGAGCAGTACTTC. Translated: CASSPHREFEQYF.

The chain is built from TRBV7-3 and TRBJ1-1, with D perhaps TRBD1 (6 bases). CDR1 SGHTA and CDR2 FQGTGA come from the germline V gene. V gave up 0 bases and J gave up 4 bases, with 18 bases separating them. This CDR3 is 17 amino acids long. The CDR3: CASSLTGLQGMGTEAFF. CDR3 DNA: TGTGCCAGCAGCTTAACGGGGCTACAGGGAATGGGCACTGAAGCTTTCTTT.

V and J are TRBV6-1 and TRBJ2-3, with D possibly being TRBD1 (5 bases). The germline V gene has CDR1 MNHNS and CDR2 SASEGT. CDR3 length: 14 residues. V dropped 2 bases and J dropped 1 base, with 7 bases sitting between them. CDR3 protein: CASSEFRGTDTQYF. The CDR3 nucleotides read TGTGCCAGCAGTGAATTCAGGGGCACAGATACGCAGTATTTT.

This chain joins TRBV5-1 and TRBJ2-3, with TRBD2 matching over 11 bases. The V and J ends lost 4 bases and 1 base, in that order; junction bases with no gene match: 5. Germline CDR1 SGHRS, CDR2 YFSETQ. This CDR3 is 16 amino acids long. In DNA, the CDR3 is TGCGCCAGCAGCGCCTCACTAGCGGGGGGCACAGATACGCAGTATTTT. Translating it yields CASSASLAGGTDTQYF.

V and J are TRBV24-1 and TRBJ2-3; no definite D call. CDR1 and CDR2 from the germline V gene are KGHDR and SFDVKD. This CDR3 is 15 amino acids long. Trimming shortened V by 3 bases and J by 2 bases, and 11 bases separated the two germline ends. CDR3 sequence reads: CATSDPSTPTDTQYF. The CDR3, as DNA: TGTGCCACCAGTGATCCCTCTACGCCCACAGATACGCAGTATTTT.

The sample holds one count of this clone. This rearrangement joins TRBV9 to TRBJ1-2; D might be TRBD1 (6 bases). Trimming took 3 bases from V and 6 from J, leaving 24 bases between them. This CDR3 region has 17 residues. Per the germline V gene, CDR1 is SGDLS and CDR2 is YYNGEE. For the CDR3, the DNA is TGTGCCAGCAGCGCCCTCGGGGCAGTTCTATCAGGGGATGGCTACACCTTC. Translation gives CASSALGAVLSGDGYTF.

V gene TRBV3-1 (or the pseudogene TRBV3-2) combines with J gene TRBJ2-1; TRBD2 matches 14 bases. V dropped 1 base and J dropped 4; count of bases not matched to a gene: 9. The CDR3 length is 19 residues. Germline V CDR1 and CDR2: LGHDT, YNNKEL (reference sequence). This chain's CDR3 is CASSQATGLAGALYNEQFF. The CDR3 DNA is TGTGCCAGCAGCCAAGCCACGGGACTAGCGGGGGCGCTTTACAATGAGCAGTTCTTC.

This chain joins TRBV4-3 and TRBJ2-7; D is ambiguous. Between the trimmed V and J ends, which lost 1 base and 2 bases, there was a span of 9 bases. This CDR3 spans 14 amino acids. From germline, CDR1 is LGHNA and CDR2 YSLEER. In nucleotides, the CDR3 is TGCGCCAGCAGCCAAGTGTACGAGCCCTACGAGCAGTACTTC. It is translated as CASSQVYEPYEQYF.

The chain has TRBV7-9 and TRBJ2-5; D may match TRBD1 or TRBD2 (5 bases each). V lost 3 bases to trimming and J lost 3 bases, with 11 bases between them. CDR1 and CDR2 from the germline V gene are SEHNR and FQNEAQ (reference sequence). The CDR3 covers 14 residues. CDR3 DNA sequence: TGTGCCAGCAGCTTGGGGGTAGTTAAAGAGACCCAGTACTTC. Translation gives CASSLGVVKETQYF.

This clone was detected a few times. The CDR3 nucleotides read TGTGCCAGCAGTTTTACCGCCACCCTCTATGGCTACACCTTC. It is translated as CASSFTATLYGYTF. J is TRBJ1-2 and V is TRBV28, with unresolved D. CDR1 and CDR2 from the germline V gene are MDHEN and SYDVKM. V was shortened by 3 bases and J by 4 bases, with 12 bases between the two germline ends. The CDR3 runs 14 residues.

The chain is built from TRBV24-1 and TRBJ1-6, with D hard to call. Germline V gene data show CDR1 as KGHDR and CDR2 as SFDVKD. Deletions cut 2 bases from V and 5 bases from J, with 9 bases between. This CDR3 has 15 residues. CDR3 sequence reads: CATSDSQLDNSPLHF. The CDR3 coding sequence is TGTGCCACCAGTGATTCACAGCTAGATAATTCACCCCTCCACTTT.

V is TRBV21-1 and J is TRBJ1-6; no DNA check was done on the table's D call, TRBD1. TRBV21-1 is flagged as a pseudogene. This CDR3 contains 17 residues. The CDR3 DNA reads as TGTGCCAGCAGCAAAGATCGGGACAGGTCTGATAATTCACCCCTCCACTTT. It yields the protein CASSKDRDRSDNSPLHF.

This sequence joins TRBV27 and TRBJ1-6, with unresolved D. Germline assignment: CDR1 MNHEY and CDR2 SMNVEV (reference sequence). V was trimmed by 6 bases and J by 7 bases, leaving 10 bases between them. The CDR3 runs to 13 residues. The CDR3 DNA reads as TGTGCCAGCAGGATTGACTACAATTCACCCCTCCACTTT. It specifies CASRIDYNSPLHF.

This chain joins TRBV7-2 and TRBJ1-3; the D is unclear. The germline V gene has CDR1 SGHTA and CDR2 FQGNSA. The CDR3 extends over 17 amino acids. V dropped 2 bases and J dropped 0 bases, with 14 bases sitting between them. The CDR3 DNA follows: TGTGCCAGCAGCTTACTAAGGGTTTCCAGCTCTGGAAACACCATATATTTT. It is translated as CASSLLRVSSSGNTIYF.

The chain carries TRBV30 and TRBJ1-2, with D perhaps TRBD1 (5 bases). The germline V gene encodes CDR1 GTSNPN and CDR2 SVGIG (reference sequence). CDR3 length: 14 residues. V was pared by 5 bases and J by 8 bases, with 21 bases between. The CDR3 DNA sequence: TGTGCCTGGCGGGGACCCAACTATTCTGGAGGCTACACCTTC. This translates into CAWRGPNYSGGYTF.

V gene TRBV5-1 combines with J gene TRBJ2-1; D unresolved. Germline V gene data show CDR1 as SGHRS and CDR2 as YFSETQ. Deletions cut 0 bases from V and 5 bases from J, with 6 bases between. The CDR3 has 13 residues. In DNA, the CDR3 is TGCGCCAGCAGCTTGGCCCCCCACAATGAGCAGTTCTTC. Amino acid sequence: CASSLAPHNEQFF.

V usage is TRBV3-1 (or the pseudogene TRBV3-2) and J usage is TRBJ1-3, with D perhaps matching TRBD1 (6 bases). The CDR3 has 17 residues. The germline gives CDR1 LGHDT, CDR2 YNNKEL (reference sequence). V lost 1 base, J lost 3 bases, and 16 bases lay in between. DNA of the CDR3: TGTGCCAGCAGCCAAGCGTACAGGGTTTCCGTTGGAAACACCATATATTTT. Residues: CASSQAYRVSVGNTIYF.

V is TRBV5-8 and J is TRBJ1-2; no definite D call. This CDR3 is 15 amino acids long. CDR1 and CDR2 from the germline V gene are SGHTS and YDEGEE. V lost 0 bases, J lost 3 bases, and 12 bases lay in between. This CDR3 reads CASSLGVGSDYGYTF. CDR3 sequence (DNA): TGTGCCAGCAGCTTGGGTGTAGGGTCGGACTATGGCTACACCTTC. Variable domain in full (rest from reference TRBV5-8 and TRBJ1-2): EAGVTQSPTHLIKTRGQQATLRCSPISGHTSVYWYQQALGLGLQFLLWYDEGEERNRGNFPPRFSGRQFPNYSSELNVNALELEDSALYLCASSLGVGSDYGYTFGSGTRLTVV.

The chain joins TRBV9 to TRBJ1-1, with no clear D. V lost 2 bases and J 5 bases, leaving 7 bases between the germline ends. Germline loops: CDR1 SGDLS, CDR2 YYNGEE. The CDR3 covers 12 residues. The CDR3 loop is CASSVQGTEAFF. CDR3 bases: TGTGCCAGCAGCGTCCAAGGGACTGAAGCTTTCTTT. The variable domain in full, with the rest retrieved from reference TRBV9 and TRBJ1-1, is DSGVTQTPKHLITATGQRVTLRCSPRSGDLSVYWYQQSLDQGLQFLIQYYNGEERAKGNILERFSAQQFPDLHSELNLSSLELGDSALYFCASSVQGTEAFFGQGTRLTVV.